The T cell receptor (beta chain) described here comes from a study of blood T cell repertoires in COVID-19. The J segment lost 4 bases and the V segment lost 4 bases, leaving 4 bases of the junction unmatched. The germline V gene encodes CDR1 SGHAT and CDR2 FQNNGV. This CDR3 is built from 14 residues. The data were produced by immunoSEQ multiplex PCR, yet TCRdb's version contains in-frame clones alone and is incomplete. Altogether more than 150,000 clones are present, over 80% being singletons, with the ten largest covering 2.9%. The V gene is TRBV11-2, the J gene TRBJ1-5, with 7 positions matching TRBD1. The sequence was obtained from a woman aged 55-75 years with acute or convalescent COVID-19. Sequencing input: peripheral blood. CDR3: CASSYLGQNQPQHF. For the CDR3, the DNA is TGTGCCAGCAGCTATTTGGGACAGAATCAGCCCCAGCATTTT.